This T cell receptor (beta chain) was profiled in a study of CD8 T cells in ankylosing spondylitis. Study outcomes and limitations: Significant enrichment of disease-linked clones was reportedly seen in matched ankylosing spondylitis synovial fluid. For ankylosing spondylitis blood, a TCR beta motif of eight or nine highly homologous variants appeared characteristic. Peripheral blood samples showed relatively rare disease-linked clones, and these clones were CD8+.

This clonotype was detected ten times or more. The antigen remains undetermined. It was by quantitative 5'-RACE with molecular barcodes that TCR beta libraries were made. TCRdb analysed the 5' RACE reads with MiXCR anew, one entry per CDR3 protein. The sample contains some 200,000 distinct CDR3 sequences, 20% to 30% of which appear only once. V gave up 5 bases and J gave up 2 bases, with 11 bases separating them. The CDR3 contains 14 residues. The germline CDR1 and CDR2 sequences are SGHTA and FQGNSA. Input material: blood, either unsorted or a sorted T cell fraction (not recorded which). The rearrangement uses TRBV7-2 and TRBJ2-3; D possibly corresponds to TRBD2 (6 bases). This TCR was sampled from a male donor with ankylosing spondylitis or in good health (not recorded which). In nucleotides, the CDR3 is TGTGCCAGCAGCATGGGACTCCACACAGATACGCAGTATTTT. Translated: CASSMGLHTDTQYF.